Following are 6 T cell receptor beta chains from one sample sequenced in a study of STAT5B mutations in CD4+ large granular lymphocyte leukemia (dated by TCRdb to 2021 to 2024). The protocol used for the library was the immunoSEQ multiplex PCR assay. Not all clones reach the TCRdb copy of this immuneACCESS table, which keeps in-frame sequences only. Checked studies attribute under half of the gap to unresolved V genes and leave the rest unexplained. Recorded for this sample are over 25,000 clones; 70% to 85% of them occurred a single time. Of the sample, 2% is held by the ten largest clones. The sequenced material came from CD4+ T cells from blood buffy coats. Receptors originate from a human donor in good health.

The rearrangement uses TRBV7-8 and TRBJ1-3; D may be TRBD1 (6 bases). Germline CDR1 SGHVS, CDR2 FQNEAQ. The CDR3 has 16 amino acids. Trimming stripped 5 bases from V and 0 bases from J, with 14 bases between. CDR3 bases: TGTGCCAGCAGCGTCACCACAGGGAACTCTGGAAACACCATATATTTT. Translation: CASSVTTGNSGNTIYF.

This chain links TRBV10-3 with TRBJ1-2, with D perhaps matching TRBD1 (5 bases). The CDR3 runs to 16 residues. The V and J ends lost 6 bases and 4 bases respectively, with 21 bases between them. CDR1 is ENHRY, CDR2 SYGVKD, per germline. The CDR3 protein is CAIRRGGADSFYGYTF. The CDR3 DNA follows: TGTGCCATCAGGCGAGGTGGGGCAGACTCGTTCTATGGCTACACCTTC.

The chain recombines TRBV18 with TRBJ2-3, with TRBD2 identical over 8 bases. Trimming removed 3 bases from V and 4 bases from J; junction bases left unmatched: 9. Germline values: CDR1 KGHSH, CDR2 LQKENI. This CDR3 spans 16 amino acids. CDR3 sequence: CASSPSGGASADTQYF. CDR3 DNA: TGTGCCAGCTCACCCTCCGGGGGGGCCTCCGCAGATACGCAGTATTTT.

This clone has only a few counts. V and J are TRBV4-3 and TRBJ1-1; no definite D call. Trimming stripped 0 bases from V and 7 bases from J, with 12 bases between. Germline V lookup: CDR1 LGHNA, CDR2 YSLEER. The CDR3 totals 14 residues. DNA for the CDR3: TGCGCCAGCAGCCAAGATCTAGGCAACCGTGAAGCTTTCTTT. Translated, it gives CASSQDLGNREAFF.

This clone has just one count. This chain's CDR3 is CASSMGLINSPLHF. CDR3 DNA: TGTGCCAGTAGTATGGGACTGATTAATTCACCCCTCCACTTT. The chain uses TRBV19 and TRBJ1-6, with D possibly being TRBD1 (5 bases). V was trimmed by 3 bases and J by 6 bases, leaving 9 bases between them. Germline V CDR1 and CDR2: LNHDA, SQIVND (reference sequence). The length of the CDR3 is 14 residues.

As DNA, the CDR3 is TGTGCCAGCAGTTGGACTTCACCCTCCTACGAGCAGTACTTC. This encodes CASSWTSPSYEQYF. This chain uses TRBV6-1 with TRBJ2-7; maybe TRBD2 (5 bases). The germline gives CDR1 MNHNS, CDR2 SASEGT. The V and J ends lost 5 bases and 0 bases respectively, with 11 bases between them. The CDR3 spans 14 residues.